Listed below are T cell receptor beta chains from one sample, sequenced in a study of shared clonotypes between healthy human individuals. Only in-frame clones appear in the TCRdb table, and some are missing; sequencing was by immunoSEQ multiplex PCR. The sample consists of 1,500,000 or so clones, approximately 98.5% of them appearing once. The sample comprised naive CD4+ T cells sorted from blood. These receptors came from a man aged 25 to 40 in good health. Each CDR3 is given with its conserved first and last residue. The order of the fields is CDR3 DNA, CDR3 protein, D gene, V gene, J gene, clone size. D genes are given only for firm matches. A clone size is listed for some rows: how often the clone was seen (once, few, many), or a class if it is expanded.

TGTGCCAGCAGCTCTGACAGTTCCATGAACACTGAAGCTTTCTTT	CASSSDSSMNTEAFF	-	TRBV5-5	TRBJ1-1	-
TGCGCCAGCAGCCTCAGCGGGGGAGATACGCAGTATTTT	CASSLSGGDTQYF	TRBD2	TRBV4-3	TRBJ2-3	-
TGTGCCACGACTGCGGTCCCTGGGGGGCAAACGAACACCGGGGAGCTGTTTTTT	CATTAVPGGQTNTGELFF	-	TRBV15	TRBJ2-2	-
TGCGCCAGCAGCCCGGGACTAGCGGGAGGTGAGCAGTTCTTC	CASSPGLAGGEQFF	TRBD2	TRBV5-1	TRBJ2-1	-
TGTGCCAGCTCACCACTGGGGAGCAATCAGCCCCAGCATTTT	CASSPLGSNQPQHF	-	TRBV18	TRBJ1-5	-
TGTGCCAGCAGCTCCACATACGAGCAGTACTTC	CASSSTYEQYF	-	TRBV7-9	TRBJ2-7	-
TGTGCCAGTCGCACCTCCGGGACGGCCAACTCCGAGCAGTACTTC	CASRTSGTANSEQYF	-	TRBV27	TRBJ2-7	-
TGTGCCAGCAGTGCCACGAACTACAATGAGCAGTTCTTC	CASSATNYNEQFF	-	TRBV28	TRBJ2-1	-
TGTGCCACCAGAACTAGCGCGTACAATGAGCAGTTCTTC	CATRTSAYNEQFF	TRBD2	TRBV15	TRBJ2-1	-
TGTGCCAGCTCACCACAGCTAGCGGGAAGCGGTGATACGCAGTATTTT	CASSPQLAGSGDTQYF	TRBD2	TRBV18	TRBJ2-3	-
TGTGCCAGCAGTTACTCTAGCGGGAGATCCCGGGAGACCCAGTACTTC	CASSYSSGRSRETQYF	TRBD2	TRBV6-6	TRBJ2-5	-
TGTGCCAGCTCGCCTCTAGGGACACAGAGCTCCTACGAGCAGTACTTC	CASSPLGTQSSYEQYF	-	TRBV18	TRBJ2-7	-
TGTGCCAGCTCACGCACGAGGGGCGATGATCAGCCCCAGCATTTT	CASSRTRGDDQPQHF	-	TRBV18	TRBJ1-5	once
TGTGCCAGCAGGAGGGACCGCAGCTCCTACAATGAGCAGTTCTTC	CASRRDRSSYNEQFF	-	TRBV6-5	TRBJ2-1	-
TGTGCCAGCAGCGTAGCCGGCAGGGATTATGGCTACACCTTC	CASSVAGRDYGYTF	-	TRBV9	TRBJ1-2	-
TGCGCCAGCAGAGTTAGCGGGAGGACTCACTACAATGAGCAGTTCTTC	CASRVSGRTHYNEQFF	TRBD2	TRBV5-1	TRBJ2-1	-
TGTGCCAGTAGATATTGGTCGAACACCGGGGAGCTGTTTTTT	CASRYWSNTGELFF	-	TRBV19	TRBJ2-2	-
TGTGCCAGCAGCTCCAGACTAGCGGGAGGCCGCAATGAGCAGTTCTTC	CASSSRLAGGRNEQFF	TRBD2	TRBV7-6	TRBJ2-1	-
TGTGCCAGCCGACAGGGCTCTGGAAACACCATATATTTT	CASRQGSGNTIYF	TRBD1	TRBV13	TRBJ1-3	-
TGTGCCAGCTCACCAAAAGGGACAGGGTACGATGACGAGCAGTACTTC	CASSPKGTGYDDEQYF	TRBD1	TRBV18	TRBJ2-7	-
TGTGCCAGCAGCTTTGGACTAGCCGCGGGGTACGAGCAGTACTTC	CASSFGLAAGYEQYF	TRBD2	TRBV7-2	TRBJ2-7	-
TGTGCCAGCAGCTCACAAGTAGACAGACAAGAGACCCAGTACTTC	CASSSQVDRQETQYF	-	TRBV11-2	TRBJ2-5	-
TGTGCCATCAGTGGTTCTAGCGGGTACAATGAGCAGTTCTTC	CAISGSSGYNEQFF	TRBD2	TRBV10-3	TRBJ2-1	-
TGCGCCAGCAGCCACCACAACCGGGACAGGAGTCAGAATGGCTACACCTTC	CASSHHNRDRSQNGYTF	TRBD1	TRBV5-1	TRBJ1-2	-
TGTGCCAGCAGCTTGTTAGGGGGGACTAAACCCTACGAGCAGTACTTC	CASSLLGGTKPYEQYF	-	TRBV5-5	TRBJ2-7	-
TGTGCCAGCAGCCTGTCCCTTAACAATGAGCAGTTCTTC	CASSLSLNNEQFF	-	TRBV7-2	TRBJ2-1	-
TGTGCCAGCAGTTTACCCGCCAGGAATACGCAGTATTTT	CASSLPARNTQYF	-	TRBV28	TRBJ2-3	-
TGTGCCAGCAGCCAGAGTCTGGAGCAGTTCTTC	CASSQSLEQFF	-	TRBV4-2	TRBJ2-1	once
TGTGCCAGCAGCCAACCCAAGGATACGCAGTATTTT	CASSQPKDTQYF	-	TRBV14	TRBJ2-3	-
TGCGCCAGCAGTGAGGGCCCGGGGGCCGTGGGAGAGCAGTACTTC	CASSEGPGAVGEQYF	-	TRBV10-1	TRBJ2-7	once
TGTGCCAGCAGCTTAGCGGGGGACACCAACAATGAGCAGTTCTTC	CASSLAGDTNNEQFF	-	TRBV7-9	TRBJ2-1	-
TGTGCCAGCAGCCCCGCCCGGATGAATACGCAGTATTTT	CASSPARMNTQYF	-	TRBV11-3	TRBJ2-3	-
TGCAGCGTTGACGCCGGGACTAGGACCTACAATGAGCAGTTCTTC	CSVDAGTRTYNEQFF	TRBD2	TRBV29-1	TRBJ2-1	-
TGTGCCAGCAGCTTAGATCGGTGGGCTAAGGAGCAGTTCTTC	CASSLDRWAKEQFF	-	TRBV11-2	TRBJ2-1	-
TGCAGCGTTGAACAGAACCCCGGAGCTTTCTTT	CSVEQNPGAFF	-	TRBV29-1	TRBJ1-1	-
TGTGCCAGCAGTTTAGAAGGGCTTTCTCTAGCCAAAAACATTCAGTACTTC	CASSLEGLSLAKNIQYF	-	TRBV28	TRBJ2-4	-
TGTGCCAGCAGCTTACGGGTCGGGACTCGAAGGCACGAGCAGTACTTC	CASSLRVGTRRHEQYF	-	TRBV13	TRBJ2-7	-
TGCGCCAGCAGACAGGGAACCGGGGAGACCCAGTACTTC	CASRQGTGETQYF	-	TRBV5-1	TRBJ2-5	-
TGTGCCATCAGTCCGCAGGGTCGGGTAAATCAGCCCCAGCATTTT	CAISPQGRVNQPQHF	-	TRBV10-3	TRBJ1-5	-
TGTGCCAGCGGGAAAAACACTGAAGCTTTCTTT	CASGKNTEAFF	-	TRBV27	TRBJ1-1	-
TGCGCCAGCAGCCAAGGAGCTCAGACTGTCGTCTATGAGCAGTTCTTC	CASSQGAQTVVYEQFF	-	TRBV4-1	TRBJ2-1	once
TGTGCCCGAAGGGACAGGGGTGAAAAACTGTTTTTT	CARRDRGEKLFF	TRBD1	TRBV7-2	TRBJ1-4	-
TGCGCCAGCAGCCAACCGGGACAACTACGGGAAAAACTGTTTTTT	CASSQPGQLREKLFF	-	TRBV4-1	TRBJ1-4	-
TGTGCCAGCTCACGCGGGGGACAGACGAGCTCCTACGAGCAGTACTTC	CASSRGGQTSSYEQYF	-	TRBV18	TRBJ2-7	-
TGTGCCATCAGGACAACAGGGGATGCTGAAGCTTTCTTT	CAIRTTGDAEAFF	TRBD1	TRBV10-3	TRBJ1-1	-
TGCGCCAGCAGCCAAGATCGAACCTACAATGAGCAGTTCTTC	CASSQDRTYNEQFF	-	TRBV4-3	TRBJ2-1	-
TGTGCCAGCAGCTCGACCGGGGGGCTTCTCGCCGGGGAGCTGTTTTTT	CASSSTGGLLAGELFF	-	TRBV11-2	TRBJ2-2	-
TGTGCCAGCTCGGTCTCCACAGATACGCAGTATTTT	CASSVSTDTQYF	-	TRBV6-6	TRBJ2-3	-
TGTGCCAGCTCCCGGGAGACCGGGGAGCTGTTTTTT	CASSRETGELFF	-	TRBV18	TRBJ2-2	-
TGCGCCAGCAGCTCCGGGACAGGAGCAACTAATGAAAAACTGTTTTTT	CASSSGTGATNEKLFF	TRBD1	TRBV5-1	TRBJ1-4	-
TGTGCCAGCAGCTTAGGGGGCGCATATGGCTACACCTTC	CASSLGGAYGYTF	-	TRBV13	TRBJ1-2	-
TGTGCCAGCAGTCCCCAACCGCTAGCGGGAGGTCCCAATGAGCAGTTCTTC	CASSPQPLAGGPNEQFF	TRBD2	TRBV2	TRBJ2-1	-